This TCR beta chain was recorded in a study of cytomegalovirus exposure and HLA in healthy donors. Study-wide results and limits: The study designated about 160 TCR beta chains cytomegalovirus-associated. Researchers reported that three CMV-associated chains were confirmed in vitro as CMV antigen-specific.

From the 120-subject validation cohort, which was separate from the roughly 670-subject first cohort, the donors were drawn. Assay: immunoSEQ multiplex PCR; the TCRdb copy retains only in-frame clones and omits some. The sample holds roughly 60,000 clones; 95% to 97% are singletons and the top ten take 0.95% to 1.5%. CDR3 length equals 15 residues. Germline CDR1 SGHAT, CDR2 FQNNGV. V was pared by 1 base and J by 4 bases, with 11 bases between. The count of this clone is one. The antigen is undetermined. Sequences were obtained from PBMCs. The clonotype originates from a woman between 18 and 29 years old in good health and CMV-seronegative. The chain links TRBV11-2 to TRBJ2-1; D possibly corresponds to TRBD1 (5 bases). CDR3 DNA: TGTGCCAGCAGCTTAGGGGCAGGGAAGTACAATGAGCAGTTCTTC. It is translated as CASSLGAGKYNEQFF.